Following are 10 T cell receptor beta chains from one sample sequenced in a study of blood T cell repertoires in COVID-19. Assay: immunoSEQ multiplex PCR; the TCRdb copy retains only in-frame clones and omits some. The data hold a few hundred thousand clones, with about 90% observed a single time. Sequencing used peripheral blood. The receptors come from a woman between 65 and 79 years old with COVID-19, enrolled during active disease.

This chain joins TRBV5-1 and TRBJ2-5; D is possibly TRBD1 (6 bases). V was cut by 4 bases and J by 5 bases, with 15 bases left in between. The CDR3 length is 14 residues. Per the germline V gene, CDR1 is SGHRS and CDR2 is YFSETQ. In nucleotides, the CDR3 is TGCGCCAGCAGCCTGCAGGGGCCAGGGGAGACCCAGTACTTC. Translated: CASSLQGPGETQYF.

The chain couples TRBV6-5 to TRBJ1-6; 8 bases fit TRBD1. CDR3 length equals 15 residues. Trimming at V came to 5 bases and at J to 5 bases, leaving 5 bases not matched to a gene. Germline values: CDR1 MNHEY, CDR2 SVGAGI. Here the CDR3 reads CASSLQGENNSPLHF. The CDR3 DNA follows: TGTGCCAGCAGTCTACAGGGGGAAAATAATTCACCCCTCCACTTT.

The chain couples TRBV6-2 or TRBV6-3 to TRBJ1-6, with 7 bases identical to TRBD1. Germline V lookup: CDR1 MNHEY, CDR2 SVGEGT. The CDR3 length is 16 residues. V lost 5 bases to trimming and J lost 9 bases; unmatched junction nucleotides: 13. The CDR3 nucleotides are TGTGCCAGCAGTCCCTACCAACAGGGGAGACTTTCACCCCTCCACTTT. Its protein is CASSPYQQGRLSPLHF.

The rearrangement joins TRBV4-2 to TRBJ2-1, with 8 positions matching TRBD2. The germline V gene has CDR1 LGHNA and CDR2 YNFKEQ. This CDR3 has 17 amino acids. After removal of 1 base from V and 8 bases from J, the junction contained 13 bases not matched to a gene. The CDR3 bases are TGTGCCAGCAGCCAAGTAGTAGCGGGGACTGGCAGGGATGAGCAGTTCTTC. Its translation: CASSQVVAGTGRDEQFF.

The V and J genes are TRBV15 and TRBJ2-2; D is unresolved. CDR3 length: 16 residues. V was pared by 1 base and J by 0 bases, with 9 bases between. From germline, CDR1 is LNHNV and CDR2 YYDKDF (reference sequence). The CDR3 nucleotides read TGTGCCACCAGCAGAGTAAGAGGAGCGAACACCGGGGAGCTGTTTTTT. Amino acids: CATSRVRGANTGELFF.

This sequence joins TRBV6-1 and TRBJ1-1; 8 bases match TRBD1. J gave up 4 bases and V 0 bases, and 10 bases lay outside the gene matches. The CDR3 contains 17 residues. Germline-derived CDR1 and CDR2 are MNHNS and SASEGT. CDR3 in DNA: TGTGCCAGCAGTGAAGCGGCACCAGGGGGCGCCGGCACTGAAGCTTTCTTT. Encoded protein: CASSEAAPGGAGTEAFF.

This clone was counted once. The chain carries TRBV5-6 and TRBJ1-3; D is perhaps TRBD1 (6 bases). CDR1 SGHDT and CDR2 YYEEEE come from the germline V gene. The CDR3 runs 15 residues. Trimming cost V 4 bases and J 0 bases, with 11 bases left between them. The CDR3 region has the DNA TGTGCCAGCAGCCCTACAGGGAACTCTGGAAACACCATATATTTT. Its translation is CASSPTGNSGNTIYF. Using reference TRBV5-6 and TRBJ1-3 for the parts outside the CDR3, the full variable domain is DAGVTQSPTHLIKTRGQQVTLRCSPKSGHDTVSWYQQALGQGPQFIFQYYEEEERQRGNFPDRFSGHQFPNYSSELNVNALLLGDSALYLCASSPTGNSGNTIYFGEGSWLTVV.

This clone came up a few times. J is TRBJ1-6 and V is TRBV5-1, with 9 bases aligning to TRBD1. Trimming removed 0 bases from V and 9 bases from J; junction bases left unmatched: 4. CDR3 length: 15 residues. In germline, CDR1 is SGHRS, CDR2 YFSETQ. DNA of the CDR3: TGCGCCAGCAGCTTGGCCGGGACAGGGCGTTCACCCCTCCACTTT. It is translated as CASSLAGTGRSPLHF.

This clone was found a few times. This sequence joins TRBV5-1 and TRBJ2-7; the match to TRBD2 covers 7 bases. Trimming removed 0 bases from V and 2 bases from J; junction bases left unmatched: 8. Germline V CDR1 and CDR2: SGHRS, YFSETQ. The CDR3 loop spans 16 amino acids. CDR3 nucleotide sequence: TGCGCCAGCAGCTTGGGTACCAGACTAGCTCCCTACGAGCAGTACTTC. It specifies CASSLGTRLAPYEQYF.

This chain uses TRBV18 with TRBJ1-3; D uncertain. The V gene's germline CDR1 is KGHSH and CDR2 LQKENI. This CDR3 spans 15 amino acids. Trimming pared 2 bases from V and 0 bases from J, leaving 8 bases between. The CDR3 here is CASSPAQRSGNTIYF. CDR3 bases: TGTGCCAGCTCACCAGCGCAACGCTCTGGAAACACCATATATTTT.